This T cell receptor (beta chain) was sequenced in a study of cytomegalovirus exposure and HLA in healthy donors. Study-level points and caveats: Prediction of most subjects' HLA-A and HLA-B alleles by TCR beta sequences was reportedly accurate.

Germline loops: CDR1 MNHEY, CDR2 SVGAGI. The CDR3 consists of 15 residues. Deletions cut 0 bases from V and 5 bases from J, with 13 bases between. As to this clone: What it recognizes is unknown.

Primers included in the PCR were 60 Vbeta and 13 Jbeta primers. Authors' analysis steps: A later analysis counted tens of millions of unique TCR beta chains, roughly 11 million shared. The data were produced by immunoSEQ multiplex PCR, yet TCRdb's version contains in-frame clones alone and is incomplete. The V and J calls and clone size are taken from that table; D and trimming were inferred from the DNA. The sample has approximately 110,000 clones; around 72% are singletons. Sequenced: PBMCs. This chain joins TRBV6-5 and TRBJ2-5, with D possibly being TRBD2 (6 bases). This TCR was recovered from a woman between 35 and 50 years old in good health and CMV-seropositive. Here the CDR3 DNA reads TGTGCCAGCAGTTACTCGCAGACTAGGCGGGAGACCCAGTACTTC. It yields the protein CASSYSQTRRETQYF.